This TCR beta chain was captured by sequencing in a study of blood T cells in healthy people across ages. Broader study findings: Among T cells, TCR beta diversity per million cells dropped roughly linearly as age rose.

Concerning this clonotype itself: Its antigen is not known.

A J-beta primer mix and a sample-barcoded 5' primer were used in a second PCR of roughly 7 to 12 cycles. Each cDNA molecule was tagged by a template-switch adaptor that had 12 random nucleotides. The yield of each sample was at least 2.5 million CDR3-containing paired-end reads. TCRdb analysed the 5' RACE reads with MiXCR anew, one entry per CDR3 protein. This repertoire shows some 670,000 distinct CDR3 sequences, over 40% found once; its top ten account for approximately 12%. Germline V gene sequence: CDR1 KGHSH, CDR2 LQKENI. CDR3 size: 14 residues. The V end was cut by 2 bases, the J end by 2 bases, with 10 bases between.

The sequencing sample was made of blood. The rearrangement uses TRBV18 and TRBJ2-7; perhaps D is TRBD1 or TRBD2 (5 bases each). The receptor's source is a woman over 75 in good health. CDR3 sequence reads: CASSPAGATYEQYF. DNA of the CDR3: TGTGCCAGCTCACCAGCCGGGGCTACCTACGAGCAGTACTTC. Variable domain in full (rest from reference TRBV18 and TRBJ2-7): NAGVMQNPRHLVRRRGQEARLRCSPMKGHSHVYWYRQLPEEGLKFMVYLQKENIIDESGMPKERFSAEFPKEGPSILRIQQVVRGDSAAYFCASSPAGATYEQYFGPGTRLTVT.